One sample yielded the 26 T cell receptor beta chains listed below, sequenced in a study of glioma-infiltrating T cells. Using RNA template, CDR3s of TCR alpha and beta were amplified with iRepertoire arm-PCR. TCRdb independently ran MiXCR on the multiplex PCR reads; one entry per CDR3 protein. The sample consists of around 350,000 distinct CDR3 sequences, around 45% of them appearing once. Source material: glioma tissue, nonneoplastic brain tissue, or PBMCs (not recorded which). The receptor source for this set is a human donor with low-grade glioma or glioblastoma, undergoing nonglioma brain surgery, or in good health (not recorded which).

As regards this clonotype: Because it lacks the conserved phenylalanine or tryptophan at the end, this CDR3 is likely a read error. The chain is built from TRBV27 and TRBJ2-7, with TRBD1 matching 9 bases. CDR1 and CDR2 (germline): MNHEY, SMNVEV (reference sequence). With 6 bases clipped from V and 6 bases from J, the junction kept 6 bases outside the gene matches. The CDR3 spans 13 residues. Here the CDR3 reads CASRGQGGSEQYL. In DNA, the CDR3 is TGTGCCAGCAGGGGACAGGGAGGGAGCGAGCAGTACTTG.

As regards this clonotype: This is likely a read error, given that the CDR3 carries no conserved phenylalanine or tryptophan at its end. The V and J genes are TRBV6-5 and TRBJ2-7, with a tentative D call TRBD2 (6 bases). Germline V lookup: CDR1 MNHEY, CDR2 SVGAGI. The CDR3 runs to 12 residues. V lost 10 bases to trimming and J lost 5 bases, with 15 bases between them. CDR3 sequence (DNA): TGTGCCATCACCGGGAGCGGCGACGAGCAGTACTCC. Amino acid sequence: CAITGSGDEQYS.

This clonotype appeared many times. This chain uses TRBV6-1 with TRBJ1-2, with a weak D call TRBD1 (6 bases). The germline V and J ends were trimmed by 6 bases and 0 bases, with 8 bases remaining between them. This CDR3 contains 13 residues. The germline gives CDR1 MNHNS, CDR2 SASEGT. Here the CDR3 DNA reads TGTGCCAGCAGGGACAGTACTAACTATGGCTACACCTTC. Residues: CASRDSTNYGYTF.

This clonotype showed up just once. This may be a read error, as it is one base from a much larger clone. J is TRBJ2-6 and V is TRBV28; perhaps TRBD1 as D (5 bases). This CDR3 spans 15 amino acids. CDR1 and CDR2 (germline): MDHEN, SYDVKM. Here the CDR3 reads CASTTNGFGASVLTF. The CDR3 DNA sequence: TGTGCCAGCACCACTAACGGGTTTGGGGCCAGCGTCCTGACTTTC.

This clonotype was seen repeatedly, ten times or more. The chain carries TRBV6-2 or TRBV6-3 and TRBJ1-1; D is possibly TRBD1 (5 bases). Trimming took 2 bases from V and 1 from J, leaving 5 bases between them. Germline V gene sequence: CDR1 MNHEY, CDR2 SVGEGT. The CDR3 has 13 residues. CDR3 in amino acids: CASSYGQNTEAFF. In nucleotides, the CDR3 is TGTGCCAGCAGTTACGGACAGAACACTGAAGCTTTCTTT.

CDR3 bases: TGTGCCAGCAGTCTTAACCGGGACGTAGATTCACCCCTCCACTTT. Its protein product is CASSLNRDVDSPLHF. The chain carries TRBV27 and TRBJ1-6; tentative D call: TRBD1 (5 bases). The length of the CDR3 is 15 residues. Germline CDR1 MNHEY, CDR2 SMNVEV (reference sequence). Trimming pared 5 bases from V and 8 bases from J, leaving 16 bases between.

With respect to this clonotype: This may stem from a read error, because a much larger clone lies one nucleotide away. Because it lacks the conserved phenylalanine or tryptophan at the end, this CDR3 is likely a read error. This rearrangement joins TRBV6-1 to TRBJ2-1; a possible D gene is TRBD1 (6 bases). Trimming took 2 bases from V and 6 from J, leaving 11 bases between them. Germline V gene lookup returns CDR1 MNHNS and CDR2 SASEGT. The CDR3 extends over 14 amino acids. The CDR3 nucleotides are TGTGCCAGCAGTGAACAGGGGAAGGGCAATGAGCAGTTCTCC. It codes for CASSEQGKGNEQFS.

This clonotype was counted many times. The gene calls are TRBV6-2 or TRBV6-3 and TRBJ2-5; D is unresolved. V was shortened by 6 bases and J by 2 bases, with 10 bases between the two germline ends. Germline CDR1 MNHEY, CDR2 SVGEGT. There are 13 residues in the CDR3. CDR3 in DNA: TGTGCCAGCAGAAGGGATCCGCAAGAGACCCAGTACTTC. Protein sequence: CASRRDPQETQYF.

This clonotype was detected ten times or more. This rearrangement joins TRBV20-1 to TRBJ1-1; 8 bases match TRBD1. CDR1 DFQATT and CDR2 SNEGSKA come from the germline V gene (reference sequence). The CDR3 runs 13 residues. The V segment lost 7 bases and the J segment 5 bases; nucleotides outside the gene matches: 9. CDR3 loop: CSGTRGRGTEAFF. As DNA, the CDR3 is TGCAGTGGCACCAGGGGGCGAGGGACTGAAGCTTTCTTT.

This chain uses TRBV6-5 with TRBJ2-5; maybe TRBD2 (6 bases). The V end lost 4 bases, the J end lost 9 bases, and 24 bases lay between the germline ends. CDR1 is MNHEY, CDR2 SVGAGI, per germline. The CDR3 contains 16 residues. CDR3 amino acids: CASSLKRTRWGEAQYF. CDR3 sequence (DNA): TGTGCCAGCAGTTTAAAAAGAACTAGATGGGGGGAGGCCCAGTACTTC.

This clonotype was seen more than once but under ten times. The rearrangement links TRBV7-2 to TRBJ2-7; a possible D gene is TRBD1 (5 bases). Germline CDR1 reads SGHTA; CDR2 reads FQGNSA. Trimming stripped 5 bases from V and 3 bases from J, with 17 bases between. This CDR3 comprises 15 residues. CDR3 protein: CASSPPGRGNYEQYF. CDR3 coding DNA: TGTGCCAGCAGCCCACCGGGTAGGGGAAACTACGAGCAGTACTTC.

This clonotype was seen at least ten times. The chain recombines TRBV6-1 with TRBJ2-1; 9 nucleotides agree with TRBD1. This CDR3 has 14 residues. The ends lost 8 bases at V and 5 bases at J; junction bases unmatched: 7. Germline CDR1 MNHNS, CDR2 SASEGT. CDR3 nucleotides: TGTGCCAGCGACCGGGACAGGGTCGACAATGAGCAGTTCTTC. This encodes CASDRDRVDNEQFF.

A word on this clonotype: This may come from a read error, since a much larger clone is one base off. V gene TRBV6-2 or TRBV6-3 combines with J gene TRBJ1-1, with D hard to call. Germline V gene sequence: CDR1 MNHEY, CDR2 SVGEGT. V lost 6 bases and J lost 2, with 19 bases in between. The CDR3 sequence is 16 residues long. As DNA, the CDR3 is TGTGCCAGCAGGTTAGAACATGCGTTGGGAAACACTGAAGCTTTCTTT. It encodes CASRLEHALGNTEAFF.

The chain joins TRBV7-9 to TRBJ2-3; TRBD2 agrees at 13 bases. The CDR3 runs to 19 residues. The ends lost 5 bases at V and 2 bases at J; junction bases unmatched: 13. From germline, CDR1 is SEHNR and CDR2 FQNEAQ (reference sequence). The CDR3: CASSPILAGGPSDTDTQYF. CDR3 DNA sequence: TGTGCCAGCAGCCCTATACTAGCGGGAGGGCCTTCTGACACAGATACGCAGTATTTT.

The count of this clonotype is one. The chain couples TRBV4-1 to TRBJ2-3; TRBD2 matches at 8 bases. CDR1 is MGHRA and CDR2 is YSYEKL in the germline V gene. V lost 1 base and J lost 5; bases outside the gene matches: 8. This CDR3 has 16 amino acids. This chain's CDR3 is CASSQAGIAGLDTQYF. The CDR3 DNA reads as TGCGCCAGCAGCCAAGCGGGAATAGCGGGATTAGATACGCAGTATTTT.

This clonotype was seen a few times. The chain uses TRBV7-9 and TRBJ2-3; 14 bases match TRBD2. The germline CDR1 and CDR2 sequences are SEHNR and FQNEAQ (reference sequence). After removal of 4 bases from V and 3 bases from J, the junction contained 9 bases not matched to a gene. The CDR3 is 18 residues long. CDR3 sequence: CASSSPLWTSGRTDTQYF. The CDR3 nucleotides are TGTGCCAGCAGCTCGCCACTCTGGACTAGCGGGAGGACAGATACGCAGTATTTT.

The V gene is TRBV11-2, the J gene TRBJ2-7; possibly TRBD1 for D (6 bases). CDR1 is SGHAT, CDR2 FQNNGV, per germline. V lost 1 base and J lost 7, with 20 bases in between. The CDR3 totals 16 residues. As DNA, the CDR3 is TGTGCCAGCAGCTTAGGGGTGGGCAGGGGTGAAGTGGAGCAGTACTTC. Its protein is CASSLGVGRGEVEQYF.

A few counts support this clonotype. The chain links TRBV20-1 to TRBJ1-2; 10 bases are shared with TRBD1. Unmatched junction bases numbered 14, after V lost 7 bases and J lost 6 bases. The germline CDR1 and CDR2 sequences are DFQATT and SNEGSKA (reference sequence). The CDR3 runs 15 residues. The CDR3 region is CSVPMGQGRWDGYTF. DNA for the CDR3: TGCAGTGTTCCTATGGGACAGGGGCGATGGGATGGCTACACCTTC.

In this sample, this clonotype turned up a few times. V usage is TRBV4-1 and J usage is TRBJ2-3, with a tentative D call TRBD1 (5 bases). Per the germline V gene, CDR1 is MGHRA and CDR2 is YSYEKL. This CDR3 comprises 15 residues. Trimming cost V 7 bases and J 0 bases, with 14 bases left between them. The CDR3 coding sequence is TGCGCCAGCAACCAGGGTACCCCCAGCACAGATACGCAGTATTTT. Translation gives CASNQGTPSTDTQYF.

CDR3 residues: CSVNTDCEQYF. DNA of the CDR3: TGCAGCGTTAACACAGACTGCGAGCAGTACTTC. V and J are TRBV29-1 and TRBJ2-7; D is undetermined. V lost 5 bases and J lost 6, with 11 bases in between. Germline V gene lookup returns CDR1 SQVTM and CDR2 ANQGSEA. The CDR3 covers 11 residues.

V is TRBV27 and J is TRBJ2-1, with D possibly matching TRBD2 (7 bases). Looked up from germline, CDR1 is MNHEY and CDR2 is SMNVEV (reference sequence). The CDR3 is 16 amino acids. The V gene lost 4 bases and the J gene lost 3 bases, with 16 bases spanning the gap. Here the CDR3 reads CASSYPGGGVYNEQFF. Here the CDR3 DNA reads TGTGCCAGCAGTTACCCTGGCGGGGGCGTCTACAATGAGCAGTTCTTC.

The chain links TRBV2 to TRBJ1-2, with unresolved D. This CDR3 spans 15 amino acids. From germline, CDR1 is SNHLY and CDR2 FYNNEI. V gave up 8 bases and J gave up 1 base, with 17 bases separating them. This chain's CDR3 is CASQTTTAINYGYTF. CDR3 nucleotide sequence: TGTGCCAGCCAAACCACAACAGCAATTAACTATGGCTACACCTTC.

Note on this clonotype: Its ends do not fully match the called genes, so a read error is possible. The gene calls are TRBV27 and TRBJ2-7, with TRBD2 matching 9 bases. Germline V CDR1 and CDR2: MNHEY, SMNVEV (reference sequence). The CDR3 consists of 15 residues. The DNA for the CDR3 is TGTGCCAGCAGTTCGATTAGCGGGGGATATTCTTGGCAGTGCTTC. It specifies CASSSISGGYSWQCF.

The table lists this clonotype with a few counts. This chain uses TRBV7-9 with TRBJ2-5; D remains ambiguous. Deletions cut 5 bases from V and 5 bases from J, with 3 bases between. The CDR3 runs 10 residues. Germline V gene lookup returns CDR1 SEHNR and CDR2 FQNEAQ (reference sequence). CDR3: CASSRETQYF. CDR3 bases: TGTGCCAGCAGCCGGGAGACCCAGTACTTC.

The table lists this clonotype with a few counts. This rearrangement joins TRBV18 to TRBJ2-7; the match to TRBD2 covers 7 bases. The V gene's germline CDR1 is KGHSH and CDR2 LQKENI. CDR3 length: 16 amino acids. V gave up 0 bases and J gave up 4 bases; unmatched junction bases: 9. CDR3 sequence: CASSPPGGNSIYEQYF. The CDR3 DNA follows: TGTGCCAGCTCACCACCGGGAGGGAATAGCATATACGAGCAGTACTTC.

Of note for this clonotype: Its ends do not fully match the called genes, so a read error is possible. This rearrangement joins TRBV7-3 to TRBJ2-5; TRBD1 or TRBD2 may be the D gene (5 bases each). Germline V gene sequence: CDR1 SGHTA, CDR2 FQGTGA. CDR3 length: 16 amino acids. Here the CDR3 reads CASSLSPRGFQESQYF. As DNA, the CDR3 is TGTGCCAGCAGCTTAAGTCCGAGGGGATTCCAAGAGAGCCAGTACTTC.